Below, 30 T cell receptor beta chains from the same sample are listed, as sequenced in a study of blood T cell repertoires in COVID-19. Method: immunoSEQ multiplex PCR; TCRdb's copy keeps in-frame clones and lacks some. The repertoire consists of about 670,000 clones, with about 90% occurring once and the leading ten covering more than 0.25%. Sequenced: peripheral blood. These receptors all come from a young woman with acute or convalescent COVID-19.

The gene calls are TRBV5-8 and TRBJ1-2; a weak D match, TRBD1 (6 bases). Trimming shortened V by 4 bases and J by 3 bases, and 19 bases separated the two germline ends. The CDR3 spans 16 residues. Germline loops: CDR1 SGHTS, CDR2 YDEGEE. The CDR3 sequence: CASSTGQPGLYYGYTF. As DNA, the CDR3 is TGTGCCAGCAGCACCGGACAGCCGGGCCTTTACTATGGCTACACCTTC.

CDR3 region: CASSLSPGQPFNGYTF. DNA of the CDR3: TGTGCCAGCAGTTTATCTCCGGGACAGCCGTTTAATGGCTACACCTTC. The J gene is TRBJ1-2, the V gene TRBV27, with TRBD1 matching 7 bases. From germline, CDR1 is MNHEY and CDR2 SMNVEV (reference sequence). J lost 6 bases, V lost 0 bases, and 10 bases had no gene match. The CDR3 covers 16 residues.

The chain combines TRBV29-1 with TRBJ2-7; TRBD2 matches 9 bases. Germline assignment: CDR1 SQVTM and CDR2 ANQGSEA. CDR3 length equals 14 residues. Germline trimming cut 3 bases from V and 0 bases from J; bases unmatched to any gene: 3. The CDR3 region has the DNA TGCAGCGTTGACGTAGCGGGGGTCTCCTACGAGCAGTACTTC. Its translation: CSVDVAGVSYEQYF.

This rearrangement joins TRBV13 to TRBJ2-1; no clear D gene. From germline, CDR1 is PRHDT and CDR2 FYEKMQ (reference sequence). Trimming removed 4 bases from V and 0 bases from J, with 13 bases in between. The CDR3 length is 16 residues. The CDR3 protein is CASSYGGLSSYNEQFF. The DNA of the CDR3 is TGTGCCAGCAGCTATGGTGGTCTAAGCTCCTACAATGAGCAGTTCTTC. The full variable domain, rest sourced from reference TRBV13 and TRBJ2-1, is AAGVIQSPRHLIKEKRETATLKCYPIPRHDTVYWYQQGPGQDPQFLISFYEKMQSDKGSIPDRFSAQQFSDYHSELNMSSLELGDSALYFCASSYGGLSSYNEQFFGPGTRLTVL.

This chain joins TRBV19 and TRBJ2-5; D call uncertain. Trimming took 3 bases from V and 4 from J, leaving 12 bases between them. Germline V gene sequence: CDR1 LNHDA, CDR2 SQIVND (reference sequence). The CDR3 sequence is 14 residues long. CDR3 bases: TGTGCCAGTAGTATGGCGCGGCCCGGAGAGACCCAGTACTTC. Translation: CASSMARPGETQYF.

Only one count was recorded for this clone. The chain combines TRBV28 with TRBJ1-2, with D tentatively TRBD1 (5 bases). Germline CDR1 reads MDHEN; CDR2 reads SYDVKM. This CDR3 spans 12 amino acids. V shed 3 bases and J shed 10 bases, with 12 bases lying between them. CDR3 in amino acids: CASSFGPRDYTF. CDR3 nucleotide sequence: TGTGCCAGCAGTTTTGGGCCCAGGGACTACACCTTC.

This clone was observed once. V and J are TRBV11-3 and TRBJ2-1, with 9 nucleotides matching TRBD1. After removal of 4 bases from V and 0 bases from J, the junction contained 4 bases not matched to a gene. The germline V gene encodes CDR1 SGHNT and CDR2 YENEEA. This CDR3 region has 16 residues. CDR3 region: CASSSGTGSSYNEQFF. CDR3 coding DNA: TGTGCCAGCAGCTCCGGGACAGGGAGCTCCTACAATGAGCAGTTCTTC.

The rearrangement joins TRBV6-1 to TRBJ1-1; D gene unclear. The germline V gene encodes CDR1 MNHNS and CDR2 SASEGT. V was pared by 2 bases and J by 0 bases, with 10 bases between. The length of the CDR3 is 15 residues. The CDR3: CASSEWAQLNTEAFF. The CDR3 nucleotides read TGTGCCAGCAGTGAATGGGCACAGTTGAACACTGAAGCTTTCTTT.

This rearrangement joins TRBV7-2 to TRBJ1-1; D remains ambiguous. This CDR3 is 16 amino acids long. The germline V gene has CDR1 SGHTA and CDR2 FQGNSA. The germline V and J ends were trimmed by 5 bases and 1 base, with 17 bases remaining between them. The CDR3 here is CASSPSPPAPNTEAFF. The CDR3 DNA follows: TGTGCCAGCAGCCCCTCCCCCCCAGCGCCGAACACTGAAGCTTTCTTT. Together with reference TRBV7-2 and TRBJ1-1, the CDR3 gives the full variable domain: GAGVSQSPSNKVTEKGKDVELRCDPISGHTALYWYRQSLGQGLEFLIYFQGNSAPDKSGLPSDRFSAERTGGSVSTLTIQRTQQEDSAVYLCASSPSPPAPNTEAFFGQGTRLTVV.

The V and J genes are TRBV7-2 and TRBJ1-2, with D unresolved. Per germline, CDR1 SGHTA and CDR2 FQGNSA. This CDR3 is built from 14 residues. The V end lost 5 bases, the J end lost 0 bases, and 10 bases lay between the germline ends. CDR3 sequence: CASSQATANYGYTF. CDR3 nucleotides: TGTGCCAGCAGCCAAGCTACAGCTAACTATGGCTACACCTTC.

V is TRBV4-1 and J is TRBJ1-1; D ambiguous. The CDR3 extends over 15 amino acids. Trimming shortened V by 0 bases and J by 1 base, and 9 bases separated the two germline ends. The germline V gene encodes CDR1 MGHRA and CDR2 YSYEKL. DNA of the CDR3: TGCGCCAGCAGCCAAGAGACTTCAAGGAACACTGAAGCTTTCTTT. This gives the protein CASSQETSRNTEAFF.

The chain couples TRBV5-1 to TRBJ2-3; 16 bases are a match to TRBD2. The junction had 10 bases not matched to a gene; V was cut back by 0 bases and J by 3 bases. The germline CDR1 and CDR2 sequences are SGHRS and YFSETQ. There are 20 residues in the CDR3. The DNA for the CDR3 is TGCGCCAGCAGCTTGGAGGCGGGACTAGCGGGGGGGCCCTTAACAGATACGCAGTATTTT. Translated, it gives CASSLEAGLAGGPLTDTQYF. Based on the CDR3 plus reference TRBV5-1 and TRBJ2-3, the full variable domain is KAGVTQTPRYLIKTRGQQVTLSCSPISGHRSVSWYQQTPGQGLQFLFEYFSETQRNKGNFPGRFSGRQFSNSRSEMNVSTLELGDSALYLCASSLEAGLAGGPLTDTQYFGPGTRLTVL.

The chain links TRBV28 to TRBJ2-7, with TRBD1 matching over 8 bases. With V trimmed by 5 bases and J by 0 bases, 3 bases remained unmatched. The germline V gene has CDR1 MDHEN and CDR2 SYDVKM. CDR3 length: 14 amino acids. The CDR3 nucleotides are TGTGCCAGCAGTCAGACAGGGGTCTCCTACGAGCAGTACTTC. It is translated as CASSQTGVSYEQYF.

The J gene is TRBJ2-3, the V gene TRBV3-1 (or the pseudogene TRBV3-2); 11 nucleotides line up with TRBD2. V gave up 5 bases and J gave up 4 bases; unmatched junction bases: 8. This CDR3 contains 16 residues. Germline assignment: CDR1 LGHDT and CDR2 YNNKEL (reference sequence). The CDR3 here is CASSSGLLAGADTQYF. CDR3 sequence (DNA): TGTGCCAGCAGCTCCGGGCTACTAGCGGGGGCAGATACGCAGTATTTT.

This rearrangement joins TRBV7-2 to TRBJ2-3, with 9 bases that match TRBD1. CDR1 is SGHTA, CDR2 FQGNSA, per germline. Unmatched junction bases numbered 5, after V lost 5 bases and J lost 2 bases. The CDR3 is made up of 15 amino acids. CDR3 in amino acids: CASSRYRGPTDTQYF. In DNA form, the CDR3 reads TGTGCCAGCAGCCGTTACAGGGGGCCCACAGATACGCAGTATTTT.

The chain uses TRBV19 and TRBJ2-3; tentative D call: TRBD2 (5 bases). CDR3 size: 14 residues. Germline V gene lookup returns CDR1 LNHDA and CDR2 SQIVND (reference sequence). V was pared by 4 bases and J by 2 bases, with 10 bases between. The CDR3 spells CASSNAGNTDTQYF. The CDR3 nucleotides are TGTGCCAGTAGTAATGCCGGGAACACAGATACGCAGTATTTT. The whole variable domain, remainder taken from reference TRBV19 and TRBJ2-3, is DGGITQSPKYLFRKEGQNVTLSCEQNLNHDAMYWYRQDPGQGLRLIYYSQIVNDFQKGDIAEGYSVSREKKESFPLTVTSAQKNPTAFYLCASSNAGNTDTQYFGPGTRLTVL.

This rearrangement joins TRBV24-1 to TRBJ1-1, with 7 positions matching TRBD1. Germline lookup yields CDR1 KGHDR and CDR2 SFDVKD. The CDR3 loop spans 13 amino acids. V shed 9 bases, J shed 3 bases, and the junction held 6 bases outside the gene matches. CDR3 nucleotides: TGTGCCACCCGCGACAGGGTAGACACTGAAGCTTTCTTT. It translates to CATRDRVDTEAFF.

This chain connects TRBV18 to TRBJ2-5, with D unclear. Germline V gene sequence: CDR1 KGHSH, CDR2 LQKENI. V was cut by 2 bases and J by 4 bases, with 14 bases left in between. The CDR3 runs 15 residues. In DNA, the CDR3 is TGTGCCAGCTCACCAGAGGTTGGGTTGTCAGAGACCCAGTACTTC. Translating gives CASSPEVGLSETQYF. Together with reference TRBV18 and TRBJ2-5, the CDR3 gives the full variable domain: NAGVMQNPRHLVRRRGQEARLRCSPMKGHSHVYWYRQLPEEGLKFMVYLQKENIIDESGMPKERFSAEFPKEGPSILRIQQVVRGDSAAYFCASSPEVGLSETQYFGPGTRLLVL.

The J gene is TRBJ2-4, the V gene TRBV6-5; 8 nucleotides line up with TRBD1. The CDR3 totals 14 residues. Trimming took 8 bases from V and 12 from J; bases not matched to a gene: 15. CDR1 is MNHEY, CDR2 SVGAGI, per germline. CDR3 sequence reads: CASGRDRSPEHQYF. Written as DNA, the CDR3 is TGTGCCAGCGGCCGGGACAGGAGTCCCGAGCATCAGTACTTC.

This chain connects TRBV3-1 (or the pseudogene TRBV3-2) to TRBJ2-7; perhaps TRBD2 as D (5 bases). The CDR3 is 12 amino acids. V lost 6 bases, J lost 3 bases, and 9 bases lay in between. Looked up from germline, CDR1 is LGHDT and CDR2 is YNNKEL (reference sequence). The CDR3 DNA sequence: TGTGCCAGCAGTCACGACTACTACGAGCAGTACTTC. It is translated as CASSHDYYEQYF.

CDR3 nucleotide sequence: TGTGCCAGCAGCCGCGGATCCAATGAGCAGTTCTTC. This encodes CASSRGSNEQFF. The chain recombines TRBV6-5 with TRBJ2-1, with D unclear. V was trimmed by 6 bases and J by 6 bases, leaving 9 bases between them. Looked up from germline, CDR1 is MNHEY and CDR2 is SVGAGI. The CDR3 is 12 residues long.

The J gene is TRBJ1-1, the V gene TRBV29-1; 7 bases agree with TRBD1. V was pared by 6 bases and J by 5 bases, with 12 bases of the junction left unmatched. Looked up from germline, CDR1 is SQVTM and CDR2 is ANQGSEA. This CDR3 is built from 14 residues. The DNA of the CDR3 is TGCAGCGTCGCGAACAGGGGCTTGAGGACTGAAGCTTTCTTT. This encodes CSVANRGLRTEAFF.

Worth noting for this clone: Distinct nucleotide sequences in the sample also encode this CDR3. The J gene is TRBJ1-1, the V gene TRBV6-4; D possibly corresponds to TRBD1 (6 bases). Germline lookup yields CDR1 MRHNA and CDR2 SNTAGT. The CDR3 sequence is 15 residues long. Trimming removed 0 bases from V and 5 bases from J, with 13 bases in between. CDR3 loop: CASSDSPGEGTEAFF. CDR3 coding DNA: TGTGCCAGCAGTGACTCTCCAGGGGAAGGGACTGAAGCTTTCTTT.

The chain is built from TRBV27 and TRBJ2-3; D may be TRBD1 (6 bases). Germline V lookup: CDR1 MNHEY, CDR2 SMNVEV (reference sequence). Trimming took 9 bases from V and 9 from J, leaving 16 bases between them. The CDR3 length is 12 residues. The CDR3 nucleotides are TGTGCCAGTCGGACCCCGGACAGAACGCAGTATTTT. Translating it yields CASRTPDRTQYF.

The CDR3 region is CASSVLELNSPLHF. In DNA form, the CDR3 reads TGTGCCAGCAGCGTATTAGAGCTTAATTCACCCCTCCACTTT. The rearrangement joins TRBV9 to TRBJ1-6; D is unclear. Germline loops: CDR1 SGDLS, CDR2 YYNGEE. The CDR3 spans 14 residues. V shed 1 base and J shed 6 bases, with 8 bases lying between them.

The chain joins TRBV24-1 to TRBJ1-1; 8 positions agree with TRBD1. The CDR3 is 17 amino acids. Germline CDR1 reads KGHDR; CDR2 reads SFDVKD. Unmatched junction bases numbered 11, after V lost 0 bases and J lost 6 bases. The CDR3 sequence: CATSDLPGQGGRAEAFF. The CDR3 DNA sequence: TGTGCCACCAGTGATTTGCCCGGACAGGGAGGGCGCGCTGAAGCTTTCTTT.

The chain has TRBV9 and TRBJ2-1; TRBD2 matches at 13 bases. Germline CDR1 and CDR2: SGDLS and YYNGEE. Germline trimming cut 4 bases from V and 0 bases from J; bases unmatched to any gene: 13. The CDR3 sequence is 20 residues long. CDR3 loop: CASSQGRLAGGRSSYNEQFF. CDR3 sequence (DNA): TGTGCCAGCAGCCAGGGGAGACTAGCGGGGGGACGGAGCTCCTACAATGAGCAGTTCTTC. The full variable domain, rest sourced from reference TRBV9 and TRBJ2-1, is DSGVTQTPKHLITATGQRVTLRCSPRSGDLSVYWYQQSLDQGLQFLIQYYNGEERAKGNILERFSAQQFPDLHSELNLSSLELGDSALYFCASSQGRLAGGRSSYNEQFFGPGTRLTVL.

This clone has a handful of counts. V gene TRBV3-1 (or the pseudogene TRBV3-2) combines with J gene TRBJ1-2, with 7 bases aligning to TRBD1. J was trimmed by 8 bases and V by 4 bases; bases with no gene match: 22. Germline V lookup: CDR1 LGHDT, CDR2 YNNKEL (reference sequence). The CDR3 has 18 residues. The DNA for the CDR3 is TGTGCCAGCAGCCTAAGAGGGGCAGGGGGGCGTCCAAATATCGGCTACACCTTC. Translation gives CASSLRGAGGRPNIGYTF.

This clone appeared once. The chain links TRBV7-2 to TRBJ1-6; TRBD1 matches 7 bases. Germline V CDR1 and CDR2: SGHTA, FQGNSA. Germline trimming cut 7 bases from V and 4 bases from J; bases unmatched to any gene: 19. This CDR3 contains 19 residues. The CDR3, as DNA: TGTGCCAGCACCCCCCGGGACAGCAATCTTCTTGGATATAATTCACCCCTCCACTTT. Its protein product is CASTPRDSNLLGYNSPLHF. Together with reference TRBV7-2 and TRBJ1-6, the CDR3 gives the full variable domain: GAGVSQSPSNKVTEKGKDVELRCDPISGHTALYWYRQSLGQGLEFLIYFQGNSAPDKSGLPSDRFSAERTGGSVSTLTIQRTQQEDSAVYLCASTPRDSNLLGYNSPLHFGNGTRLTVT.

V is TRBV13 and J is TRBJ1-2, with D unclear. V gave up 5 bases and J gave up 4 bases, with 20 bases separating them. Per germline, CDR1 PRHDT and CDR2 FYEKMQ (reference sequence). This CDR3 comprises 16 residues. The CDR3, as DNA: TGTGCCAGCAGCATGGTGGAGGGCCGACAAGTCTATGGCTACACCTTC. Amino acid sequence: CASSMVEGRQVYGYTF.